This T cell receptor beta chain came from a study of CD4 T cell repertoires in COVID-19 (dated by TCRdb to about 2021). Turning to the overall study: For cross-reactivity analysis, CFSE-low cells were expanded with IL-2 for ten to eleven days and were then relabeled and restimulated with spike proteins from other coronaviruses. Naturally processed CD4+ T cell responses to SARS-CoV-2 spike and nucleoprotein were characterized in COVID-19-recovered individuals, and clonal composition was assessed by TCR Vbeta sequencing. In three recovered individuals, the TCR Vbeta repertoire of SARS-CoV-2-reactive T cells was analyzed at the subset level.

As encoded in the germline V gene (reference sequence), CDR1 is MNHEY while CDR2 is SMNVEV. Including cysteine and phenylalanine, the CDR3 has 17 amino acids. Just CDR3 DNA is preserved here, 51 bases in frame from base 1. V is cut back by 6 bases and J by 2 bases, with 12 bases in the junction unmatched. Worth noting for this clone: Its antigen remains undetermined. No much larger clone is present one base from it, and per-base qualities are unavailable.

Explained via the paper, the time point label denotes: sample from a COVID-19-recovered individual after infection. Donors were patients who had recovered from mild-to-severe COVID-19. Uncultured memory T cell samples were subjected to sequencing directly after ex vivo isolation. From peripheral blood mononuclear cells, the researchers isolated CD4+ total memory, central memory, effector memory and circulating T follicular helper cells. Broad study findings and their caveats: Between about 6.5 and 28% of SARS-CoV-2 clonotypes were also detected in secondary cultures stimulated with SARS-CoV and/or HKU1 spike, a finding consistent with cross-reactivity. Two or all three memory subsets shared several of the most expanded SARS-CoV-2-reactive clonotypes, which suggests intraclonal diversification.

The receptor library was made with the immunoSEQ multiplex PCR assay. In the paper's pipeline: The Chao-Jaccard similarity index and the number of shared clonotypes were used to measure repertoire overlap between subsets. As stored in TCRdb, this immuneACCESS dataset retains in-frame rearrangements with V and J assigned. A fraction of the clones does not appear; measured against another copy, unresolved V genes explain less than half of the discrepancy, and the remainder lacks a known reason. V and J calls plus clone size are reproduced from that table; the DNA served to infer D and trimming. Across this sample there are 70,000 to 95,000 clones, with 80% to 90% seen only once. The top ten hold roughly 0.6% of the sample.

The sequencing used CD4+ T cells from peripheral blood, collected after recovery from COVID-19. In this chain, TRBV27 is recombined with TRBJ2-4, with 8 bases aligning to TRBD2. The receptor was derived from a human donor who had COVID-19. The CDR3 protein sequence reads: CASSPPGGEKTKNIQYF. The nucleotides are TGTGCCAGCAGCCCCCCCGGGGGGGAAAAGACCAAAAACATTCAGTACTTC.